This T cell receptor beta chain was identified in a study of blood T cell repertoires in COVID-19. Across the study: COVID-19 samples collected from the United States, Italy and Spain covered acute and convalescent phases. Sources were T cells, B-cell-depleted T cells, or PBMCs; the material itself was cDNA or gDNA.

Germline loops: CDR1 SGHTA, CDR2 FQGNSA. The CDR3 is 13 residues long. V lost 1 base to trimming and J lost 11 bases, with 9 bases between them. In the original workflow: The assay estimated nucleated cells by amplifying reference gene primers. Method: immunoSEQ multiplex PCR; TCRdb's copy keeps in-frame clones and lacks some. D and trimming were read from the DNA, whereas the V and J calls and clone size are those reported in that table. The sample consists of 150,000 or so clones, over 65% of them appearing once. Each recovered donor of Cohort 3 presented with two negative PCRs, clearance, or symptom resolution.

The clonotype was recovered from a woman aged 45 to 65 who had recovered from COVID-19. Sequenced material: PBMCs or T cells enriched from blood (not recorded which). The chain links TRBV7-2 to TRBJ1-6; no clear D. The CDR3 loop is CASSLEKGAPLHF. The CDR3 DNA follows: TGTGCCAGCAGCTTAGAGAAAGGAGCACCCCTCCACTTT.